The clone carrying this T cell receptor (beta chain) was recorded only once. This sample is part of a study of blood T cell repertoires in COVID-19. This table comes from immunoSEQ multiplex PCR, and its TCRdb copy is limited to in-frame clones, with some not included. The table has under 200,000 clones, 90% seen once. V gave up 8 bases and J gave up 3 bases; unmatched junction bases: 9. CDR1 MNHEY and CDR2 SVGAGI come from the germline V gene. The CDR3 covers 14 residues. The rearrangement links TRBV6-5 to TRBJ1-1, with 7 bases identical to TRBD1. The receptor's source is a man aged 45-60 years with acute or convalescent COVID-19. The sample taken for sequencing was peripheral blood. As DNA, the CDR3 is TGTGCCAGCGGCCGGACAGGACGGGACACTGAAGCTTTCTTT. This codes for CASGRTGRDTEAFF.